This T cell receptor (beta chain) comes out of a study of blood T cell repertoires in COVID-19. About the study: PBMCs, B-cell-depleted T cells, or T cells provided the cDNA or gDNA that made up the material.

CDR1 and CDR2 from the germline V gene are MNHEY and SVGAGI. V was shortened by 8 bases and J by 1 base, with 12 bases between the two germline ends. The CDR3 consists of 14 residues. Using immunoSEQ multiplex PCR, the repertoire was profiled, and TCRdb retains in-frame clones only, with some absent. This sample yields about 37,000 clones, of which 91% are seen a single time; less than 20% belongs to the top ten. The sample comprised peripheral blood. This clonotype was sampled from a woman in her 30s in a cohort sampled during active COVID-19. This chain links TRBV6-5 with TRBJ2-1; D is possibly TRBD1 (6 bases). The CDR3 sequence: CASGVTGSYNEQFF. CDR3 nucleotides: TGTGCCAGCGGAGTGACAGGATCCTACAATGAGCAGTTCTTC.